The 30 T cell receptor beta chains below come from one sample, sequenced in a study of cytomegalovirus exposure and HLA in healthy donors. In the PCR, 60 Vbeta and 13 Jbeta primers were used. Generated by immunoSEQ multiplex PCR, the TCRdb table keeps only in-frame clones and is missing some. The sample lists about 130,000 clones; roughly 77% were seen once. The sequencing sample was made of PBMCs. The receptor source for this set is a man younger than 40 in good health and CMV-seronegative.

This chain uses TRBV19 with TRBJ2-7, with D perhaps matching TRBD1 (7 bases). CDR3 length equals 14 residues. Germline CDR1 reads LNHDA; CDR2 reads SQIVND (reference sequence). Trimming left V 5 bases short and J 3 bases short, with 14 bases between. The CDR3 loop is CASSAGQTFYEQYF. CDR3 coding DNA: TGTGCCAGTAGTGCGGGACAGACCTTCTACGAGCAGTACTTC.

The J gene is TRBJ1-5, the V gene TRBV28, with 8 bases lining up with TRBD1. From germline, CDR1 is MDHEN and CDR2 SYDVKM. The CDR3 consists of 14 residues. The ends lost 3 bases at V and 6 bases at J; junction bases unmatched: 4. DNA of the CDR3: TGTGCCAGCAGTTTTCAGGGGGCCGGTCAGCCCCAGCATTTT. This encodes CASSFQGAGQPQHF.

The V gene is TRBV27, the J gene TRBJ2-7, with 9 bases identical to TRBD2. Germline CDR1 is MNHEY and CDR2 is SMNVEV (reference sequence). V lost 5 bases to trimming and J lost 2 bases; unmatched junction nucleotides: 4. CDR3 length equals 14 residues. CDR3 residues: CASSLSGSAYEQYF. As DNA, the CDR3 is TGTGCCAGCAGTCTTAGCGGGAGTGCCTACGAGCAGTACTTC.

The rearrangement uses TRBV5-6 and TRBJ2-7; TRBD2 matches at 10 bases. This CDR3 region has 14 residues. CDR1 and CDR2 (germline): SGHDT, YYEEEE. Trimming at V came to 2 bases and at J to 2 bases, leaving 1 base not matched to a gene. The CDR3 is CASSLLAGPYEQYF. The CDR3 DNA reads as TGTGCCAGCAGCTTACTAGCGGGGCCCTACGAGCAGTACTTC.

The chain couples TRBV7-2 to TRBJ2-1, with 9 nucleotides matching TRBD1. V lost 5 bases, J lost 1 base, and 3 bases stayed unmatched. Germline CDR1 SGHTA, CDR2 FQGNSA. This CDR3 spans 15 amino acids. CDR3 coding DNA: TGTGCCAGCAGCAAGACAGGGGGATCCTACAATGAGCAGTTCTTC. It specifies CASSKTGGSYNEQFF.

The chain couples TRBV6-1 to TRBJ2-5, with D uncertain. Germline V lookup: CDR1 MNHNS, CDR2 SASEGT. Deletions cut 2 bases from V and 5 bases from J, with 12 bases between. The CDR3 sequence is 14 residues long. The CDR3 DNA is TGTGCCAGCAGTGAACAGCGTCTAAGTGAGACCCAGTACTTC. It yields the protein CASSEQRLSETQYF.

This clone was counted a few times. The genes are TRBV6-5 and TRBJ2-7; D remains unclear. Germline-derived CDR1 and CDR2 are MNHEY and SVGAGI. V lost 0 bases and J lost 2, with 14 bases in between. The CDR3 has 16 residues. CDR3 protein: CASSYSTGERPYEQYF. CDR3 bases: TGTGCCAGCAGTTACTCGACGGGTGAAAGGCCCTACGAGCAGTACTTC.

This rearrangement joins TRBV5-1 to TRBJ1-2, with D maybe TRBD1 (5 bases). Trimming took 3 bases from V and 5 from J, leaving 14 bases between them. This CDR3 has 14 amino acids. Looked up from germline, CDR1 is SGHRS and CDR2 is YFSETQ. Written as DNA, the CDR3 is TGCGCCAGCAGCTGGGGCCCTTCAGGGTATGGCTACACCTTC. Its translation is CASSWGPSGYGYTF.

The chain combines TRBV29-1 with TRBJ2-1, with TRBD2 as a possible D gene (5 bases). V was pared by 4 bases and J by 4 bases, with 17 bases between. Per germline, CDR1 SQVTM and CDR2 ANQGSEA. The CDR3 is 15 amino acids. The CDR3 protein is CSVVARLGRYNEQFF. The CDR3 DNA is TGCAGCGTTGTTGCGCGTCTGGGGAGATACAATGAGCAGTTCTTC.

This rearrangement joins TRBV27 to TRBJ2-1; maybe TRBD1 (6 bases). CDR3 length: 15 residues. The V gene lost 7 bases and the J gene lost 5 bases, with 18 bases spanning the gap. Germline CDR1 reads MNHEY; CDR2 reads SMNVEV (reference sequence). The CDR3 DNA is TGTGCCAGCACCAACCTGGAGAAGGGGGACAATGAGCAGTTCTTC. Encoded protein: CASTNLEKGDNEQFF.

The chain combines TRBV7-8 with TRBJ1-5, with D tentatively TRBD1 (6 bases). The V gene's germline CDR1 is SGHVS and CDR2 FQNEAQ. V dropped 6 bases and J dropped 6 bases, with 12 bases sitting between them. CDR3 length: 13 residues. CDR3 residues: CASSFEQGQPQHF. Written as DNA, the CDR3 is TGTGCCAGCAGTTTTGAACAGGGTCAGCCCCAGCATTTT.

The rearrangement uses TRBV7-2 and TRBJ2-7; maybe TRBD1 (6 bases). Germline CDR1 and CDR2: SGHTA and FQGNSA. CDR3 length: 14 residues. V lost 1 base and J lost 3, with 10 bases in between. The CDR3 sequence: CASSLGTAYYEQYF. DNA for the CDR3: TGTGCCAGCAGCTTAGGGACAGCCTACTACGAGCAGTACTTC.

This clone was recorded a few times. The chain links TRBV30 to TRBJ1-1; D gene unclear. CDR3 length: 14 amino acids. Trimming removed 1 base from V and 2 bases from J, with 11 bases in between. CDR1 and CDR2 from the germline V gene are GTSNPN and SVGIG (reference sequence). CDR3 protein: CAWSARILNTEAFF. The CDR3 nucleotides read TGTGCCTGGAGTGCGCGGATACTCAACACTGAAGCTTTCTTT. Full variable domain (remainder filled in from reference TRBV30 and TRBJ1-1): SQTIHQWPATLVQPVGSPLSLECTVEGTSNPNLYWYRQAAGRGLQLLFYSVGIGQISSEVPQNLSASRPQDRQFILSSKKLLLSDSGFYLCAWSARILNTEAFFGQGTRLTVV.

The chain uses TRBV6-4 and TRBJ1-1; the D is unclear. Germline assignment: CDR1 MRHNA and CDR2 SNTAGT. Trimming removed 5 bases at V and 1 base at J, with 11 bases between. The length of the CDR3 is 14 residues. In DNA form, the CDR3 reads TGTGCCAGCAGTTCACTCCCAGGGAACACTGAAGCTTTCTTT. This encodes CASSSLPGNTEAFF.

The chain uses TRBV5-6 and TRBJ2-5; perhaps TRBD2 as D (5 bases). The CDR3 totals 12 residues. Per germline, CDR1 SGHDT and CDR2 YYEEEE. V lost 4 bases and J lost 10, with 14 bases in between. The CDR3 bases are TGTGCCAGCAGCCCCGGGCCCGGGGACCAGTACTTC. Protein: CASSPGPGDQYF.

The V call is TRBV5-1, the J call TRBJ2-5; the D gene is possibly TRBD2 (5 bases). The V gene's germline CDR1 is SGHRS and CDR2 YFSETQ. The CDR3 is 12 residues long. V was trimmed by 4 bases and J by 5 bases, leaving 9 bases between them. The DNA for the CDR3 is TGCGCCAGCAGCCCCAGAGGGGAGACCCAGTACTTC. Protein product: CASSPRGETQYF.

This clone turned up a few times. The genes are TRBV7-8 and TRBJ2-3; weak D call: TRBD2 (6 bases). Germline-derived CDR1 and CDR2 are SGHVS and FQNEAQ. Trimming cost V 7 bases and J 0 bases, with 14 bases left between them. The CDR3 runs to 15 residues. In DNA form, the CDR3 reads TGTGCCAGCACCATAGGACTAACTAGCACAGATACGCAGTATTTT. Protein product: CASTIGLTSTDTQYF.

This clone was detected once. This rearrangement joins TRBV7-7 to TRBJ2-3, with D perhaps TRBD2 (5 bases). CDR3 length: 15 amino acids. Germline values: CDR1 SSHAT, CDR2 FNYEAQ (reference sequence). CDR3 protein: CVSSLGPSPRDTQYF. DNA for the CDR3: TGTGTTAGCAGCTTAGGACCTAGCCCCAGGGATACGCAGTATTTT.

The DNA for the CDR3 is TGCAGCTCGGACGGGGGCGTAATCGGACTAGCAGGAGATACGCAGTATTTT. Its protein product is CSSDGGVIGLAGDTQYF. This chain links TRBV29-1 with TRBJ2-3, with 8 bases lining up with TRBD2. CDR3 size: 17 residues. J lost 5 bases, V lost 8 bases, and 21 bases had no gene match. Germline loops: CDR1 SQVTM, CDR2 ANQGSEA.

The DNA of the CDR3 is TGTGCCAGCAGCCCCTCCTGGACAGGGCCCGGCGAGCAGTACTTC. Protein: CASSPSWTGPGEQYF. V usage is TRBV13 and J usage is TRBJ2-7; 8 bases are shared with TRBD1. The length of the CDR3 is 15 residues. In germline, CDR1 is PRHDT, CDR2 FYEKMQ (reference sequence). The V gene end was trimmed by 5 bases and the J gene end by 6 bases; junction bases not matched to a gene: 12.

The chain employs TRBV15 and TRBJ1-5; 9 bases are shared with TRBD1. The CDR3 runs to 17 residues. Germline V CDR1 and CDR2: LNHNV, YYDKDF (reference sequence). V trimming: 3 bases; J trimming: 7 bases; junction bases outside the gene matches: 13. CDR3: CATSSDSGQGIGQPQHF. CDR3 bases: TGTGCCACCAGCAGCGATTCGGGACAGGGAATCGGCCAGCCCCAGCATTTT.

The CDR3 reads CASSQGDGQGKNIQYF. CDR3 coding DNA: TGCGCCAGCAGCCAAGGAGATGGACAGGGAAAAAACATTCAGTACTTC. The rearrangement links TRBV4-3 to TRBJ2-4; 8 bases are a match to TRBD1. V was clipped by 1 base and J by 4 bases; unmatched bases: 6. The germline CDR1 and CDR2 sequences are LGHNA and YSLEER. This CDR3 is 16 amino acids long.

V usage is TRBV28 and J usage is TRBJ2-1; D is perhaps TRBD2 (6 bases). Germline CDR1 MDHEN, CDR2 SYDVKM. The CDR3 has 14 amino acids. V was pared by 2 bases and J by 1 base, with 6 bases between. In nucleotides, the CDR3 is TGTGCCAGCAGTTTACGGGGGTCCTACAATGAGCAGTTCTTC. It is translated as CASSLRGSYNEQFF.

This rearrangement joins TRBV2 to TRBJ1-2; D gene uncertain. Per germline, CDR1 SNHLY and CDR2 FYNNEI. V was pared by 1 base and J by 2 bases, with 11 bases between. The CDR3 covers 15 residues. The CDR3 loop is CASSEGAVENYGYTF. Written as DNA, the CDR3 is TGTGCCAGCAGTGAAGGGGCAGTCGAGAACTATGGCTACACCTTC. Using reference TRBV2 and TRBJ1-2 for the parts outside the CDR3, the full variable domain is EPEVTQTPSHQVTQMGQEVILRCVPISNHLYFYWYRQILGQKVEFLVSFYNNEISEKSEIFDDQFSVERPDGSNFTLKIRSTKLEDSAMYFCASSEGAVENYGYTFGSGTRLTVV.

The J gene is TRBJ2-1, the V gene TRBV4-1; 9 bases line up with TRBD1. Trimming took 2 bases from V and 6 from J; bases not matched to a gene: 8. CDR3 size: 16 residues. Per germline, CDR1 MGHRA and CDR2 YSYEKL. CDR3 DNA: TGCGCCAGCAGCCAATACGGGACAGGGCTTTCCAATGAGCAGTTCTTC. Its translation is CASSQYGTGLSNEQFF.

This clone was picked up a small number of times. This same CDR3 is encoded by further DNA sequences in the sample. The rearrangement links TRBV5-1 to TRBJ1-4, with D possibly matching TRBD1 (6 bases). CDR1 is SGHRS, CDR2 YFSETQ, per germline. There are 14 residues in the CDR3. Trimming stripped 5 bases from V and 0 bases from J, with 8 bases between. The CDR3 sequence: CASRGQATNEKLFF. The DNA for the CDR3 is TGCGCCAGCAGGGGACAAGCAACTAATGAAAAACTGTTTTTT.

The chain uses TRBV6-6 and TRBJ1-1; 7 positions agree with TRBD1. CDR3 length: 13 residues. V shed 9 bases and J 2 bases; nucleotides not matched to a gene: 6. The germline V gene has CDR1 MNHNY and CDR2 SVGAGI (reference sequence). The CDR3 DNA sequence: TGTGCCAGTACAGGGGATACTAACACTGAAGCTTTCTTT. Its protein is CASTGDTNTEAFF.

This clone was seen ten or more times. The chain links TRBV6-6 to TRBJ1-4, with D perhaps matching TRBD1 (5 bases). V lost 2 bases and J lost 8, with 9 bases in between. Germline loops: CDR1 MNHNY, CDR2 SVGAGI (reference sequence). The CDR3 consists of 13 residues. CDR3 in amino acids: CASSYGAEEKLFF. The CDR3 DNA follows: TGTGCCAGCAGTTACGGGGCCGAGGAAAAACTGTTTTTT.

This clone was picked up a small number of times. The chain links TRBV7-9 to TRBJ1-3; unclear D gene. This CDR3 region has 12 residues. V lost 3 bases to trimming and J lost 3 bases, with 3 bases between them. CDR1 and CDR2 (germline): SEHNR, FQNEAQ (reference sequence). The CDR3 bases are TGTGCCAGCAGCTTCAGTGGAAACACCATATATTTT. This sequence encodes CASSFSGNTIYF.

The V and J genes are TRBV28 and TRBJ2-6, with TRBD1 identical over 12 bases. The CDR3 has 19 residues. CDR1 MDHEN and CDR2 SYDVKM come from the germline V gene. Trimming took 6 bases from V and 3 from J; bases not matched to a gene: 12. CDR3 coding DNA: TGTGCCAGCAGCTTGAACCCGGGACAGGGGGCTGGTGGGGCCAACGTCCTGACTTTC. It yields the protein CASSLNPGQGAGGANVLTF.